One T cell receptor (beta chain) is described in this entry. These data are taken from a study of blood T cell repertoires in COVID-19. Study context: Some COVID-19 samples were acute and others convalescent; all came from the United States, Italy and Spain. T cells, B-cell-depleted T cells, or PBMCs supplied cDNA or gDNA.

In the original processing: Scientists estimated how many nucleated cells there were by amplifying reference gene primers. This table comes from immunoSEQ multiplex PCR, and its TCRdb copy is limited to in-frame clones, with some not included. From that table come the V and J calls and clone size; the DNA was used to work out D and trimming. The table includes about 170,000 clones, 60% to 85% detected once. The receptor comes from a man aged 60 to 69 with acute or convalescent COVID-19. Specimen: peripheral blood.

The CDR3 sequence: CASSWDRVGYTF. CDR3 DNA: TGTGCCAGCAGTTGGGACAGGGTTGGCTACACCTTC. The chain has TRBV6-5 and TRBJ1-2; 9 bases fit TRBD1. The CDR3 is 12 residues long. J was trimmed by 7 bases and V by 4 bases; bases with no gene match: 1. Germline V lookup: CDR1 MNHEY, CDR2 SVGAGI.